A single sample gave rise to the 25 T cell receptor beta chains below, sequenced in a study of T cells in Graves' hyperthyroidism and ophthalmopathy. RNA transcripts yielded amplified TCR beta CDR3 regions. First-round RT-PCR of the TCR CDR3 relied on the HTBI primer set. TCRdb reanalysed the multiplex PCR reads using MiXCR and keeps one entry per CDR3 protein. The repertoire holds hundreds of thousands of distinct CDR3 sequences, with 35% to 40% as singletons. Sequenced material: blood. These receptors originate from a man aged 18 to 29 with Graves' hyperthyroidism.

This clonotype was counted at least ten times. This chain uses TRBV9 with TRBJ1-1; no definite D call. Germline CDR1 is SGDLS and CDR2 is YYNGEE. The CDR3 sequence is 12 residues long. V shed 7 bases and J shed 2 bases, with 9 bases lying between them. CDR3 DNA sequence: TGTGCCAGCGGGCAGCCAAACACTGAAGCTTTCTTT. Residues: CASGQPNTEAFF.

In this sample, this clonotype turned up a few times. The gene calls are TRBV7-9 and TRBJ1-1, with D possibly TRBD1 on 6 matching bases. Trimming removed 5 bases from V and 0 bases from J, with 16 bases in between. The CDR3 has 16 residues. Looked up from germline, CDR1 is SEHNR and CDR2 is FQNEAQ (reference sequence). The CDR3 bases are TGTGCCAGCAGCAGCGACAGGTTCTCGGTGAACACTGAAGCTTTCTTT. It encodes CASSSDRFSVNTEAFF.

This clonotype was counted a few times. The chain uses TRBV7-6 and TRBJ1-5; perhaps TRBD1 as D (5 bases). The CDR3 loop spans 15 amino acids. V shed 5 bases and J shed 1 base, with 12 bases lying between them. CDR1 SGHVS and CDR2 FNYEAQ come from the germline V gene. The CDR3: CASSLYPGSNQPQHF. In DNA form, the CDR3 reads TGTGCCAGCAGCCTCTATCCAGGGAGCAATCAGCCCCAGCATTTT.

The chain recombines TRBV19 with TRBJ2-5, with unresolved D. Trimming pared 1 base from V and 1 base from J, leaving 10 bases between. The germline gives CDR1 LNHDA, CDR2 SQIVND (reference sequence). This CDR3 spans 15 amino acids. The CDR3 coding sequence is TGTGCCAGTAGTATAGGGGCCAGCCCCCAAGAGACCCAGTACTTC. The encoded protein is CASSIGASPQETQYF.

This clonotype came up many times. The chain employs TRBV7-9 and TRBJ1-1; D is unclear. CDR3 size: 16 residues. Per germline, CDR1 SEHNR and CDR2 FQNEAQ (reference sequence). V lost 7 bases and J lost 0, with 18 bases in between. The CDR3 is CASTHVRRDMNTEAFF. The DNA for the CDR3 is TGTGCCAGCACCCACGTGCGGAGGGATATGAACACTGAAGCTTTCTTT. The variable domain in full, with the rest retrieved from reference TRBV7-9 and TRBJ1-1, is DTGVSQNPRHKITKRGQNVTFRCDPISEHNRLYWYRQTLGQGPEFLTYFQNEAQLEKSRLLSDRFSAERPKGSFSTLEIQRTEQGDSAMYLCASTHVRRDMNTEAFFGQGTRLTVV.

The chain uses TRBV12-3 or TRBV12-4 and TRBJ1-2, with D possibly matching TRBD1 (6 bases). This CDR3 spans 12 amino acids. Trimming left V 6 bases short and J 7 bases short, with 12 bases between. The DNA of the CDR3 is TGTGCCAGCAGAACAGGGCCCCGTGGCTACACCTTC. Its protein product is CASRTGPRGYTF.

V is TRBV15 and J is TRBJ1-4, with 7 bases matching TRBD1. Germline lookup yields CDR1 LNHNV and CDR2 YYDKDF (reference sequence). The junction had 10 bases not matched to a gene; V was cut back by 1 base and J by 8 bases. This CDR3 has 16 amino acids. CDR3 DNA sequence: TGTGCCACCAGCAGAGCACAGGGGACAAGTGGGGAAAAACTGTTTTTT. The encoded protein is CATSRAQGTSGEKLFF.

The sample holds many counts of this clonotype. V gene TRBV25-1 combines with J gene TRBJ2-3; the D gene is possibly TRBD1 (5 bases). The germline CDR1 and CDR2 sequences are MGHDK and SYGVNS. Trimming stripped 9 bases from V and 0 bases from J, with 13 bases between. The CDR3 covers 14 residues. Here the CDR3 DNA reads TGTGCCAGTAGAGACAGTCGCAGCACAGATACGCAGTATTTT. This sequence encodes CASRDSRSTDTQYF.

The chain couples TRBV6-5 to TRBJ2-7; a weak D match, TRBD2 (6 bases). The CDR3 is 16 residues long. Germline CDR1 MNHEY, CDR2 SVGAGI. V was pared by 2 bases and J by 3 bases, with 17 bases between. DNA for the CDR3: TGTGCCAGCAGTTACGGGGCTGGAGGGAGTGACTACGAGCAGTACTTC. Its protein is CASSYGAGGSDYEQYF.

This chain connects TRBV29-1 to TRBJ2-7; tentatively, D is TRBD2 (5 bases). The CDR3 consists of 11 residues. V lost 8 bases and J 5 bases, leaving 13 bases between the germline ends. The germline V gene encodes CDR1 SQVTM and CDR2 ANQGSEA. CDR3 coding DNA: TGCAGCCAACTAGGAAACGACGAGCAGTACTTC. Its protein is CSQLGNDEQYF.

This clonotype occurred many times. The chain links TRBV29-1 to TRBJ2-7; 7 bases fit TRBD2. Unmatched junction bases numbered 9, after V lost 3 bases and J lost 4 bases. Germline V gene lookup returns CDR1 SQVTM and CDR2 ANQGSEA. The CDR3 runs to 14 residues. The DNA of the CDR3 is TGCAGCGTTGAGAGTGAAGCGGGAATGTACGAGCAGTACTTC. This encodes CSVESEAGMYEQYF.

This chain links TRBV5-1 with TRBJ1-5, with TRBD1 matching over 8 bases. V shed 0 bases, J shed 7 bases, and the junction held 3 bases outside the gene matches. The CDR3 is made up of 14 amino acids. Germline V gene lookup returns CDR1 SGHRS and CDR2 YFSETQ. Here the CDR3 DNA reads TGCGCCAGCAGCTTGGGGACAGGGACGCAGCCCCAGCATTTT. Residues: CASSLGTGTQPQHF. Full variable domain (outside the CDR3, taken from reference TRBV5-1 and TRBJ1-5): KAGVTQTPRYLIKTRGQQVTLSCSPISGHRSVSWYQQTPGQGLQFLFEYFSETQRNKGNFPGRFSGRQFSNSRSEMNVSTLELGDSALYLCASSLGTGTQPQHFGDGTRLSIL.

The chain employs TRBV19 and TRBJ2-2, with TRBD1 identical over 8 bases. The germline V gene has CDR1 LNHDA and CDR2 SQIVND (reference sequence). V gave up 9 bases and J gave up 1 base; unmatched junction bases: 10. The CDR3 runs 16 residues. CDR3 in amino acids: CASQPRDRRNTGELFF. The CDR3 DNA sequence: TGTGCCAGCCAACCCCGGGACAGGAGGAACACCGGGGAGCTGTTTTTT.

Points on this clonotype: A much bigger clone sits one base away, suggesting this may be a read error. The V gene is TRBV19, the J gene TRBJ2-2; D tentatively fits TRBD1 or TRBD2 (7 bases each). The CDR3 runs 15 residues. V was trimmed by 5 bases and J by 1 base, leaving 11 bases between them. Germline loops: CDR1 LNHDA, CDR2 SQIVND (reference sequence). The CDR3 spells CASSGGDRNTGELFF. Here the CDR3 DNA reads TGTGCCAGTAGTGGGGGGGACAGGAACACCGGGGAGCTGTTTTTT.

CDR3 amino acids: CAWSTSGFQETQYF. Written as DNA, the CDR3 is TGTGCCTGGTCCACTAGCGGGTTCCAAGAGACCCAGTACTTC. The chain combines TRBV30 with TRBJ2-5; 9 nucleotides agree with TRBD2. The CDR3 contains 14 residues. CDR1 is GTSNPN, CDR2 SVGIG, per germline (reference sequence). With V trimmed by 5 bases and J by 1 base, 5 bases remained unmatched.

Note on this clonotype: A read error may explain this, as a much larger clone is one base away. The chain joins TRBV7-2 to TRBJ1-1; D gene ambiguous. CDR1 is SGHTA and CDR2 is FQGNSA in the germline V gene. V was cut by 4 bases and J by 4 bases, with 10 bases left in between. This CDR3 contains 13 residues. CDR3 sequence reads: CASSSPMTTEAFF. CDR3 in DNA: TGTGCCAGCAGCTCTCCGATGACCACTGAAGCTTTCTTT.

The chain carries TRBV15 and TRBJ1-2; 9 positions agree with TRBD1. Germline V gene data show CDR1 as LNHNV and CDR2 as YYDKDF (reference sequence). V trimming: 1 base; J trimming: 8 bases; junction bases outside the gene matches: 5. The CDR3 runs to 14 residues. As DNA, the CDR3 is TGTGCCACCAGCAGAGGAGGACAGGGGACAGGCTACACCTTC. It yields the protein CATSRGGQGTGYTF.

The sample holds many counts of this clonotype. This chain connects TRBV15 to TRBJ1-4; no reliable D call. The germline gives CDR1 LNHNV, CDR2 YYDKDF (reference sequence). V lost 0 bases to trimming and J lost 8 bases, with 13 bases between them. The CDR3 contains 15 residues. DNA of the CDR3: TGTGCCACCAGCAGAGAGGGTGACAACGCGGAAAAACTGTTTTTT. Its translation: CATSREGDNAEKLFF. Full variable domain (rest looked up from reference TRBV15 and TRBJ1-4): DAMVIQNPRYQVTQFGKPVTLSCSQTLNHNVMYWYQQKSSQAPKLLFHYYDKDFNNEADTPDNFQSRRPNTSFCFLDIRSPGLGDTAMYLCATSREGDNAEKLFFGSGTQLSVL.

Ten or more counts support this clonotype. This chain links TRBV29-1 with TRBJ2-7, with D unclear. Trimming cost V 6 bases and J 3 bases, with 12 bases left between them. This CDR3 contains 12 residues. Per germline, CDR1 SQVTM and CDR2 ANQGSEA. CDR3 in DNA: TGCAGCGTCTCACCGGACGGCTACGAGCAGTACTTC. Protein sequence: CSVSPDGYEQYF.

This clonotype came up many times. The rearrangement uses TRBV29-1 and TRBJ2-2; the D gene is possibly TRBD2 (5 bases). V was trimmed by 5 bases and J by 5 bases, leaving 9 bases between them. CDR1 and CDR2 from the germline V gene are SQVTM and ANQGSEA. The length of the CDR3 is 12 residues. CDR3 loop: CSVLRATGELFF. As DNA, the CDR3 is TGCAGCGTTTTGAGGGCAACCGGGGAGCTGTTTTTT.

For the CDR3, the DNA is TGTGCCAGCAGCCATGCCGGACTGTACGAGCAGTACTTC. Its translation: CASSHAGLYEQYF. This chain joins TRBV7-9 and TRBJ2-7; TRBD2 is a possible D gene (5 bases). The V gene lost 5 bases and the J gene lost 4 bases, with 12 bases spanning the gap. The CDR3 contains 13 residues. The V gene's germline CDR1 is SEHNR and CDR2 FQNEAQ (reference sequence). The whole variable domain, filled in from reference TRBV7-9 and TRBJ2-7, reads DTGVSQNPRHKITKRGQNVTFRCDPISEHNRLYWYRQTLGQGPEFLTYFQNEAQLEKSRLLSDRFSAERPKGSFSTLEIQRTEQGDSAMYLCASSHAGLYEQYFGPGTRLTVT.

This clonotype has ten or more counts. The rearrangement joins TRBV29-1 to TRBJ1-1; 8 bases are shared with TRBD1. J gave up 7 bases and V 5 bases, and 6 bases lay outside the gene matches. The CDR3 consists of 12 residues. The V gene's germline CDR1 is SQVTM and CDR2 ANQGSEA. The CDR3, as DNA: TGCAGCGTTCCTCAGGGGGCAGGTGAAGCTTTCTTT. This sequence encodes CSVPQGAGEAFF.

This clonotype appeared many times. The chain is built from TRBV7-2 and TRBJ2-7; 10 bases map to TRBD2. CDR3 size: 13 residues. V dropped 5 bases and J dropped 4; count of bases not matched to a gene: 2. The germline V gene encodes CDR1 SGHTA and CDR2 FQGNSA. CDR3 in amino acids: CASSPSGRYEQYF. The DNA of the CDR3 is TGTGCCAGCAGCCCTAGCGGGAGATACGAGCAGTACTTC.

The V gene is TRBV6-5, the J gene TRBJ2-5; D is ambiguous. The CDR3 consists of 14 residues. Germline lookup yields CDR1 MNHEY and CDR2 SVGAGI. Trimming took 0 bases from V and 2 from J, leaving 7 bases between them. Here the CDR3 DNA reads TGTGCCAGCAGTTACTCTACCACTCAAGAGACCCAGTACTTC. This translates into CASSYSTTQETQYF.

This clonotype was detected only a few times. The chain carries TRBV5-6 and TRBJ2-2; D is undetermined. The ends were cut back, 3 bases at V and 0 bases at J, with 12 bases in the middle. The germline V gene encodes CDR1 SGHDT and CDR2 YYEEEE. The CDR3 is 16 amino acids. The CDR3, as DNA: TGTGCCAGCAGCTCCGATTTTGGTGCGAACACCGGGGAGCTGTTTTTT. Its protein product is CASSSDFGANTGELFF.